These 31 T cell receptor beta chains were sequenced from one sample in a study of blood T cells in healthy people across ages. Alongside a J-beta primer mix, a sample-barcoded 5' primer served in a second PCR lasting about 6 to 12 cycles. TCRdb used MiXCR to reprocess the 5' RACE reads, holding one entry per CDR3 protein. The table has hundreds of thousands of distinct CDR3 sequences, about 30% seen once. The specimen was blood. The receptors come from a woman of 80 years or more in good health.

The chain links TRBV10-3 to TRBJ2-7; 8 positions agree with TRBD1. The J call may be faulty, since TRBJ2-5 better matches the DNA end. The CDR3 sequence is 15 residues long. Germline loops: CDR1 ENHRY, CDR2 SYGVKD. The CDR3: CAIRAHSGGRETQYF. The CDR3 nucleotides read TGTGCCATCAGGGCCCATTCAGGGGGCCGGGAGACCCAGTACTTC.

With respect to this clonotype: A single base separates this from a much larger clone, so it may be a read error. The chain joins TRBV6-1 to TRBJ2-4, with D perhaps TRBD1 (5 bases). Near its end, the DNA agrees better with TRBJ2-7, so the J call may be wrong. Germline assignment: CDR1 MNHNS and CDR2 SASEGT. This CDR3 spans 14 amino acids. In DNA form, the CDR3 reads TGTGCCAACAGTGAAGCGCCAGGGCGCTACGAGCAGTACTTC. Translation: CANSEAPGRYEQYF.

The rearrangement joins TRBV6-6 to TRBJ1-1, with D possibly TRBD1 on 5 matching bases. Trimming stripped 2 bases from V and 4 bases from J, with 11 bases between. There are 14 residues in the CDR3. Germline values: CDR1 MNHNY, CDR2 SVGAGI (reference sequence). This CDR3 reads CASSYRARGTEAFF. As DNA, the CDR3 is TGTGCCAGCAGTTACAGGGCGAGGGGCACTGAAGCTTTCTTT.

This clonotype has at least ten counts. This CDR3 reads CSAGNLRDRAYNEQFF. The CDR3 DNA reads as TGCAGTGCTGGCAACCTCCGGGACAGGGCCTACAATGAGCAGTTCTTC. The chain links TRBV20-1 to TRBJ2-1; 9 bases align to TRBD1. CDR3 length equals 16 residues. From germline, CDR1 is DFQATT and CDR2 SNEGSKA (reference sequence). With V trimmed by 5 bases and J by 2 bases, 10 bases remained unmatched.

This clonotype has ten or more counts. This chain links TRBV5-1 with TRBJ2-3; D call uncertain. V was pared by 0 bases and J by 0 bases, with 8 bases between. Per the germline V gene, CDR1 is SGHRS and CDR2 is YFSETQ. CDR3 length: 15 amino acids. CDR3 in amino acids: CASSLGASSTDTQYF. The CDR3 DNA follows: TGCGCCAGCAGCTTGGGGGCAAGTAGCACAGATACGCAGTATTTT.

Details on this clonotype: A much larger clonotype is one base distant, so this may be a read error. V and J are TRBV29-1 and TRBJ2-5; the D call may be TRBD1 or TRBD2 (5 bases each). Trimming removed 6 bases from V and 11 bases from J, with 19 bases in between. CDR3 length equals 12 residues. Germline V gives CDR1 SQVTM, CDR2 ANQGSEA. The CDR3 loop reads CSVLTDYNEQYF. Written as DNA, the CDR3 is TGCAGCGTGTTGACAGACTACAATGAGCAGTACTTC.

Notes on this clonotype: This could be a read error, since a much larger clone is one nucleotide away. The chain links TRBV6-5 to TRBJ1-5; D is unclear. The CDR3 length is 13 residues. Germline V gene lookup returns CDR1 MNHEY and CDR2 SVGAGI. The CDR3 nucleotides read TGTGCCAGCAGCGGAGCGGGGAATCAGCCCCGGCATTTT. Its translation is CASSGAGNQPRHF.

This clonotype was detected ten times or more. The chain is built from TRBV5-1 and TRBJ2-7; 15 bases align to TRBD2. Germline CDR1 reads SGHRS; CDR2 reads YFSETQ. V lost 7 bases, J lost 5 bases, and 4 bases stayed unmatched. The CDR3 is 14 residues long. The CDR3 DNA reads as TGCGCCAGCCGGACTAGCGGGGGGGCAAACGAGCAGTACTTC. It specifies CASRTSGGANEQYF. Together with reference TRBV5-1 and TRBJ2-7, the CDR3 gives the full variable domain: KAGVTQTPRYLIKTRGQQVTLSCSPISGHRSVSWYQQTPGQGLQFLFEYFSETQRNKGNFPGRFSGRQFSNSRSEMNVSTLELGDSALYLCASRTSGGANEQYFGPGTRLTVT.

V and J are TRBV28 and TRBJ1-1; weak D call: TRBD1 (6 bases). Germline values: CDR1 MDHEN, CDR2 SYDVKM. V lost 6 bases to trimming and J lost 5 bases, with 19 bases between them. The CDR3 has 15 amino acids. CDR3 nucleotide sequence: TGTGCCAGCAGACCGAAACAGGGTTGGGGGACTGAAGCTTTCTTT. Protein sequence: CASRPKQGWGTEAFF.

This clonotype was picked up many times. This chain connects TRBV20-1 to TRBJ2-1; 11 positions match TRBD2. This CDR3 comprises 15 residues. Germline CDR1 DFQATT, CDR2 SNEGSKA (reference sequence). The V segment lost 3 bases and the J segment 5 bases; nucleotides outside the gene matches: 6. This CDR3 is CSARVAGGNNNEQFF. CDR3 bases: TGCAGTGCTAGGGTAGCGGGGGGGAACAACAATGAGCAGTTCTTC.

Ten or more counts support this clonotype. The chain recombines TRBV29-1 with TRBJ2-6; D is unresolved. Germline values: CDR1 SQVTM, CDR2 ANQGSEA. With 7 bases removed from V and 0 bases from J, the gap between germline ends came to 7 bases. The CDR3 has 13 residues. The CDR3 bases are TGCAGCGCCTTGATCTCTGGGGCCAACGTCCTGACTTTC. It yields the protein CSALISGANVLTF.

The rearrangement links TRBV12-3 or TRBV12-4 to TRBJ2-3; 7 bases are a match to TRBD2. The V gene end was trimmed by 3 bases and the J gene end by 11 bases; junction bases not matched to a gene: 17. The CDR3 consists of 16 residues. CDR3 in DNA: TGTGCCAGCAGTTTCGCGGGGGTGAAGAGCGCAGATGTGCAGTATTTT. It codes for CASSFAGVKSADVQYF.

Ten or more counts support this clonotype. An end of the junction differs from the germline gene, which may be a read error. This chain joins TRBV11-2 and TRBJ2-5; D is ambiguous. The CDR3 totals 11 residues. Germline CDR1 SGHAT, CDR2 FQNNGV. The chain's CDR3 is CASSPREAQYF. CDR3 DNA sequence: TGTGCCAGCAGCCCGAGAGAGGCCCAGTACTTC. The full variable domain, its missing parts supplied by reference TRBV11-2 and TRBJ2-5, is EAGVAQSPRYKIIEKRQSVAFWCNPISGHATLYWYQQILGQGPKLLIQFQNNGVVDDSQLPKDRFSAERLKGVDSTLKIQPAKLEDSAVYLCASSPREAQYFGPGTRLLVL.

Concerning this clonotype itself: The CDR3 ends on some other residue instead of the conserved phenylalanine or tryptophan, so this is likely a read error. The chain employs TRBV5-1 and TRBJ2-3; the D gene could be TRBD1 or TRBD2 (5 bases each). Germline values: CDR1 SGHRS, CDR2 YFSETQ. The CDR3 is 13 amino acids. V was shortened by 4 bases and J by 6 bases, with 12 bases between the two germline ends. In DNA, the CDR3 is TGCGCCAGCAGCCTAGACGGGGCCGATACGCAGTATTTG. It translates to CASSLDGADTQYL.

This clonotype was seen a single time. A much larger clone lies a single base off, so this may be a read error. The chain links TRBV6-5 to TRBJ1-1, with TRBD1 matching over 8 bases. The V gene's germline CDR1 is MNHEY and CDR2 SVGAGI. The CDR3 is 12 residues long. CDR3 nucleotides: TGTGCCAGCGGTTACAGGGGGGGAGAAGCTTTCTTT. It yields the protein CASGYRGGEAFF.

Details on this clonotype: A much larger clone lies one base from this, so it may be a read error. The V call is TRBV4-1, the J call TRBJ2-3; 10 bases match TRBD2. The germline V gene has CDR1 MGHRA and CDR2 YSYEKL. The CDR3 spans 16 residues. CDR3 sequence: CASSQEAGGWADAQYF. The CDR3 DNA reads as TGCGCCAGCAGCCAAGAAGCGGGGGGGTGGGCAGATGCGCAGTATTTT.

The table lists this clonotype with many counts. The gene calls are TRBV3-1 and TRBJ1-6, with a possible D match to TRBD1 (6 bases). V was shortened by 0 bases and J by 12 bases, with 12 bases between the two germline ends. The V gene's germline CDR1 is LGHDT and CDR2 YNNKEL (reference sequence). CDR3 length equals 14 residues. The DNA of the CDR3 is TGTGCCAGCAGCCAAGATGCAAGGGGGAGACCCCTCCACTTT. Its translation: CASSQDARGRPLHF.

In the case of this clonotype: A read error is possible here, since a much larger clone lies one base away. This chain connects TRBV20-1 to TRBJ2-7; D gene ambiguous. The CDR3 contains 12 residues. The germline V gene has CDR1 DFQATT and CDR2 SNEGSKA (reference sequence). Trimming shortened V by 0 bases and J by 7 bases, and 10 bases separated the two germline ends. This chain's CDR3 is CSARERLYEQYF. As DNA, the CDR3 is TGCAGTGCTAGAGAACGGCTGTATGAGCAGTACTTC.

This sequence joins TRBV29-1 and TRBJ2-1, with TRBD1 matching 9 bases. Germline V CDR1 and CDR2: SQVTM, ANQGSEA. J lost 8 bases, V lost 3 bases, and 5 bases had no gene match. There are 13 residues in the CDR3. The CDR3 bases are TGCAGCGTTGAGGACAGGGGTGATTATGAGCAGTTCTTC. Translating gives CSVEDRGDYEQFF.

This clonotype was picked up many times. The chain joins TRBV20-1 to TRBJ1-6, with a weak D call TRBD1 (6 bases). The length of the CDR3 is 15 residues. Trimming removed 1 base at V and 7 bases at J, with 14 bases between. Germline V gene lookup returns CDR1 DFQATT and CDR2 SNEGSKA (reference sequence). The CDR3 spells CSARVGQSGNSPLHF. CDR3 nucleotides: TGCAGTGCTAGAGTTGGACAGTCCGGGAATTCACCCCTCCACTTT.

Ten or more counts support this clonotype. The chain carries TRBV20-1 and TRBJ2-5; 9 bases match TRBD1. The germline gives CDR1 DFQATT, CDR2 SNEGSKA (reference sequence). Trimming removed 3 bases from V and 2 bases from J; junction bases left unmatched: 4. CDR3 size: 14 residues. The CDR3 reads CSASGTGLQETQYF. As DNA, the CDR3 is TGCAGTGCTAGCGGGACAGGGTTACAAGAGACCCAGTACTTC.

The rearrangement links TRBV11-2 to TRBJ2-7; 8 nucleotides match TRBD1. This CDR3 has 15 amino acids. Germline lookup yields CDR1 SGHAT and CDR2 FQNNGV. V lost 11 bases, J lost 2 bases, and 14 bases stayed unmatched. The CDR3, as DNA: TGTGCCGGCAACCAACTCGGACAGGGACCCTACGAGCAGTACTTC. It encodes CAGNQLGQGPYEQYF.

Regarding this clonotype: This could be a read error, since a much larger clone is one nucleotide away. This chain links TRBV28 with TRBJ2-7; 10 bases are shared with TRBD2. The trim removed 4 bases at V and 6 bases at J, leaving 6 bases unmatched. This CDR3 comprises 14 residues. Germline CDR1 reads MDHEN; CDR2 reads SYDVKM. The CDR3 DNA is TGTGCCAGCAGTTGCCGGCTAGCGGGGGTCGAGCAGTACTTC. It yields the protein CASSCRLAGVEQYF.

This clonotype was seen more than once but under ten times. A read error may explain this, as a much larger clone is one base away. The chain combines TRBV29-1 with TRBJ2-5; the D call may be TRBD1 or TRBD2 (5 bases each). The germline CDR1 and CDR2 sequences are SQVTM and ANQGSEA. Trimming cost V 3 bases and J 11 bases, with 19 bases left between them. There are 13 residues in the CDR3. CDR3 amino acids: CSVDRPASREQYF. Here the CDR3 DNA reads TGCAGCGTTGATAGGCCAGCCAGCAGGGAGCAGTACTTC.

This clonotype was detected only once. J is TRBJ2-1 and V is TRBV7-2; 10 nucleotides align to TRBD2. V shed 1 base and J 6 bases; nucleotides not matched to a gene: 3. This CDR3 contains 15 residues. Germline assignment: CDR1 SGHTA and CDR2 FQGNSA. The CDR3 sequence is CASSLGSGGRNEQFF. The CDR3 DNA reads TGTGCCAGCAGCTTAGGTAGCGGGGGGCGCAATGAGCAGTTCTTC.

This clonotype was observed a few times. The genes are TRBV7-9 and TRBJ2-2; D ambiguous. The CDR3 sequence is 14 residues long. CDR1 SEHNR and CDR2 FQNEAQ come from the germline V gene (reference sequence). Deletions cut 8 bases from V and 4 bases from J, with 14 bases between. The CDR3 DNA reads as TGTGCCAGCTACCCAGAGTCTCTCACCGGGGAGCTGTTTTTT. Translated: CASYPESLTGELFF. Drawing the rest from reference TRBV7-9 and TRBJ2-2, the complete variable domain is DTGVSQNPRHKITKRGQNVTFRCDPISEHNRLYWYRQTLGQGPEFLTYFQNEAQLEKSRLLSDRFSAERPKGSFSTLEIQRTEQGDSAMYLCASYPESLTGELFFGEGSRLTVL.

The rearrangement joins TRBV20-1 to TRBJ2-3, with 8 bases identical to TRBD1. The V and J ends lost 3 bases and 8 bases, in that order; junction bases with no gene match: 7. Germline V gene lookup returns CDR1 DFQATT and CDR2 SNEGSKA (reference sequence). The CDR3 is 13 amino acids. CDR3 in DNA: TGCAGTGCTAGTAAGACAGGGGCTGCTACGCAGTATTTT. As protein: CSASKTGAATQYF.

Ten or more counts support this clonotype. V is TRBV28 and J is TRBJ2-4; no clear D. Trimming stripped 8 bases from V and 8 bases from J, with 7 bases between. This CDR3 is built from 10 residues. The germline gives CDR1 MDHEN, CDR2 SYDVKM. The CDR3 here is CASSSHIQYF. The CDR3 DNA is TGTGCCAGCTCTTCGCACATTCAGTACTTC.

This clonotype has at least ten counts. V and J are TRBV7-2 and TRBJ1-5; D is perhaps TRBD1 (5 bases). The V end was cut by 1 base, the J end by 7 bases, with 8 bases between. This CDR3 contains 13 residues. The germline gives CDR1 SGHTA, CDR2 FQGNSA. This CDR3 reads CASSLGGEQPQHF. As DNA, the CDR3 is TGTGCCAGCAGCTTAGGGGGCGAGCAGCCCCAGCATTTT.

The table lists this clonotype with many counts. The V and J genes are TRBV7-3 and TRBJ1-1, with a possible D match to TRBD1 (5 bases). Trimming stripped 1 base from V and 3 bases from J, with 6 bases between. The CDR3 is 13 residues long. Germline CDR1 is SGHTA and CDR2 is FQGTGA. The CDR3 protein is CASSLMGHTEAFF. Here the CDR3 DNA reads TGTGCCAGCAGCTTAATGGGGCACACTGAAGCTTTCTTT.

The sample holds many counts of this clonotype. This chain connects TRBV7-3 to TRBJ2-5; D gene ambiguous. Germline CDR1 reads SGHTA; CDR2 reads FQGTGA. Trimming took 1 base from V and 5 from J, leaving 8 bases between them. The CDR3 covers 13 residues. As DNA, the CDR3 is TGTGCCAGCAGCTTAATGGCTTACGAGACCCAGTACTTC. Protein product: CASSLMAYETQYF.